These 12 T cell receptor beta chains came from one sample sequenced in a study of shared clonotypes between healthy human individuals. TCRdb's copy holds only in-frame clones and misses some; the assay was immunoSEQ multiplex PCR. The repertoire holds roughly 2 million clones, 85% to 95% seen once, with 0.13% in the top ten. Sequenced sample: naive CD4+ T cells sorted from blood. The subset denotes: CD45RA+ positively selected. All receptors derive from a man aged 18 to 30 in good health.

The rearrangement uses TRBV18 and TRBJ1-1; D not resolved. The V end was cut by 1 base, the J end by 7 bases, with 7 bases between. The CDR3 has 12 amino acids. CDR1 is KGHSH, CDR2 LQKENI, per germline. The CDR3, as DNA: TGTGCCAGCTCACCACTAAATTATGAAGCTTTCTTT. It is translated as CASSPLNYEAFF.

This clone was detected once. The chain has TRBV7-9 and TRBJ1-3; a possible D gene is TRBD1 (6 bases). This CDR3 is 16 amino acids long. The V end lost 3 bases, the J end lost 3 bases, and 15 bases lay between the germline ends. The germline V gene has CDR1 SEHNR and CDR2 FQNEAQ (reference sequence). DNA for the CDR3: TGTGCCAGCAGCTTTACAGGGCTGACTAGTGGAAACACCATATATTTT. Protein sequence: CASSFTGLTSGNTIYF.

The CDR3 DNA is TGCGCCAGCAGCCAAGATCCTTCTACAACTAATGAAAAACTGTTTTTT. The encoded protein is CASSQDPSTTNEKLFF. The chain uses TRBV4-1 and TRBJ1-4, with unresolved D. CDR1 and CDR2 from the germline V gene are MGHRA and YSYEKL. The CDR3 is 16 residues long. Trimming took 0 bases from V and 0 from J, leaving 8 bases between them.

The CDR3 sequence is CASSWTENQPQHF. The DNA for the CDR3 is TGTGCCAGCAGTTGGACGGAGAATCAGCCCCAGCATTTT. The chain employs TRBV2 and TRBJ1-5; D ambiguous. V was clipped by 5 bases and J by 4 bases, with 9 bases between them. Germline CDR1 and CDR2: SNHLY and FYNNEI. The CDR3 runs to 13 residues.

This rearrangement joins TRBV7-8 to TRBJ1-5; maybe TRBD1 (5 bases). Trimming stripped 2 bases from V and 7 bases from J, with 18 bases between. The CDR3 is 16 residues long. Germline V gives CDR1 SGHVS, CDR2 FQNEAQ. The CDR3 spells CASSLSLDGGFQPQHF. In nucleotides, the CDR3 is TGTGCCAGCAGCTTATCTCTGGACGGGGGGTTCCAGCCCCAGCATTTT.

This chain links TRBV7-9 with TRBJ2-2; D is uncertain. CDR3 length: 15 amino acids. The germline V and J ends were trimmed by 1 base and 0 bases, with 6 bases remaining between them. Germline-derived CDR1 and CDR2 are SEHNR and FQNEAQ (reference sequence). CDR3 amino acids: CASSLVVPNTGELFF. DNA of the CDR3: TGTGCCAGCAGCTTAGTGGTGCCGAACACCGGGGAGCTGTTTTTT.

This chain links TRBV4-2 with TRBJ2-3; TRBD2 aligns across 10 bases. The V and J ends lost 5 bases and 1 base, in that order; junction bases with no gene match: 6. CDR1 and CDR2 from the germline V gene are LGHNA and YNFKEQ. CDR3 length: 16 residues. CDR3 in DNA: TGTGCCAGCAGCTCGCGAACTAGCGGGGGCACAGATACGCAGTATTTT. Residues: CASSSRTSGGTDTQYF.

Details on this clone: Other DNA sequences in the sample encode the same CDR3. This chain uses TRBV19 with TRBJ2-7; 7 positions agree with TRBD1. The CDR3 runs 14 residues. CDR1 is LNHDA and CDR2 is SQIVND in the germline V gene (reference sequence). Losses at the gene ends were 2 bases for V and 0 bases for J; bases not matched to a gene: 1. The CDR3 nucleotides are TGTGCCAGTAGTATAAGGGACAGCTCCTACGAGCAGTACTTC. Its protein is CASSIRDSSYEQYF. The full variable domain, completed using reference TRBV19 and TRBJ2-7, is DGGITQSPKYLFRKEGQNVTLSCEQNLNHDAMYWYRQDPGQGLRLIYYSQIVNDFQKGDIAEGYSVSREKKESFPLTVTSAQKNPTAFYLCASSIRDSSYEQYFGPGTRLTVT.

This rearrangement joins TRBV9 to TRBJ1-2; D call uncertain. V dropped 3 bases and J dropped 7 bases, with 13 bases sitting between them. Germline assignment: CDR1 SGDLS and CDR2 YYNGEE. This CDR3 is 13 amino acids long. This chain's CDR3 is CASSDTDLFGYTF. The CDR3 nucleotides are TGTGCCAGCAGCGACACGGACTTGTTTGGCTACACCTTC.

The CDR3 is CASSEGVGNSGANVLTF. DNA for the CDR3: TGTGCCAGCAGTGAGGGAGTGGGGAACTCTGGGGCCAACGTCCTGACTTTC. This chain joins TRBV6-1 and TRBJ2-6; possible D gene TRBD2, 5 bases. Trimming stripped 3 bases from V and 0 bases from J, with 12 bases between. CDR3 length: 17 amino acids. The germline CDR1 and CDR2 sequences are MNHNS and SASEGT.

J is TRBJ1-5 and V is TRBV10-3; D not resolved. Trimming took 0 bases from V and 5 from J, leaving 11 bases between them. Germline lookup yields CDR1 ENHRY and CDR2 SYGVKD. CDR3 length: 15 residues. This chain's CDR3 is CAISESNRVYQPQHF. In DNA, the CDR3 is TGTGCCATCAGTGAGTCGAACCGGGTCTATCAGCCCCAGCATTTT.

With respect to this clone: The sample has other DNA sequences that encode this CDR3 too. This chain joins TRBV10-3 and TRBJ1-1; D unresolved. Trimming pared 6 bases from V and 1 base from J, leaving 6 bases between. The length of the CDR3 is 12 residues. CDR1 ENHRY and CDR2 SYGVKD come from the germline V gene. CDR3 in amino acids: CAISRGNTEAFF. The CDR3 DNA follows: TGTGCCATCAGCCGGGGGAACACTGAAGCTTTCTTT.